These 22 T cell receptor beta chains were sequenced from one sample in a study of blood T cell repertoires in COVID-19. Clones were sequenced by immunoSEQ multiplex PCR, and TCRdb holds only the in-frame ones, with some missing. The table records about 110,000 clones, roughly 85% of them present only once. Material for sequencing was peripheral blood. Source of these receptors: a human donor in a cohort sampled during active COVID-19.

This chain joins TRBV19 and TRBJ1-2, with a weak D call TRBD1 (6 bases). V was shortened by 5 bases and J by 1 base, with 8 bases between the two germline ends. The CDR3 sequence is 13 residues long. Germline CDR1 LNHDA, CDR2 SQIVND (reference sequence). CDR3 protein: CASSLDSNYGYTF. The CDR3 DNA reads as TGTGCCAGTAGTCTGGACAGTAACTATGGCTACACCTTC.

The chain employs TRBV21-1 and TRBJ1-5. TRBV21-1 is labeled a pseudogene. The CDR3 runs to 15 residues. For the CDR3, the DNA is TGTGCCAGCAGCCCGGGAGGCGGATTGGATCAGCCCCAGCATTTT. Its translation: CASSPGGGLDQPQHF.

V gene TRBV6-4 combines with J gene TRBJ1-1, with unresolved D. Germline V gene lookup returns CDR1 MRHNA and CDR2 SNTAGT. The CDR3 sequence is 16 residues long. The V end lost 3 bases, the J end lost 1 base, and 15 bases lay between the germline ends. CDR3 sequence: CASSEGSVLSNTEAFF. The CDR3 nucleotides read TGTGCCAGCAGTGAAGGTAGCGTCCTCTCGAACACTGAAGCTTTCTTT.

About this clone: The same CDR3 arises from other DNA sequences in this sample as well. The chain has TRBV5-1 and TRBJ2-1, with D tentatively TRBD2 (5 bases). Germline CDR1 SGHRS, CDR2 YFSETQ. This CDR3 has 15 amino acids. V lost 4 bases and J lost 4, with 15 bases in between. The CDR3 protein is CASSLVGGQYNEQFF. In DNA, the CDR3 is TGCGCCAGCAGCCTTGTTGGCGGGCAATACAATGAGCAGTTCTTC.

The chain links TRBV10-1 to TRBJ2-3; a possible D gene is TRBD2 (6 bases). CDR1 WNHNN and CDR2 SYGVQD come from the germline V gene (reference sequence). Deletions cut 6 bases from V and 2 bases from J, with 12 bases between. CDR3 length equals 14 residues. The CDR3 DNA reads as TGCGCCAGCAGCAGGGACTTTAACACAGATACGCAGTATTTT. As protein: CASSRDFNTDTQYF.

The chain employs TRBV28 and TRBJ1-5; a possible D gene is TRBD1 (5 bases). Per the germline V gene, CDR1 is MDHEN and CDR2 is SYDVKM. Between the trimmed V and J ends, which lost 6 bases and 4 bases, there was a span of 7 bases. The CDR3 has 12 residues. The CDR3 DNA reads TGTGCCAGCAGAGGGGATAATCAGCCCCAGCATTTT. Amino acid sequence: CASRGDNQPQHF.

CDR3 sequence: CASSYTQGNPYEQYF. The CDR3, as DNA: TGTGCCAGCAGTTACACTCAGGGGAATCCTTACGAGCAGTACTTC. V usage is TRBV6-5 and J usage is TRBJ2-7, with a possible D match to TRBD1 (6 bases). Germline loops: CDR1 MNHEY, CDR2 SVGAGI. The length of the CDR3 is 15 residues. The V end was cut by 2 bases, the J end by 4 bases, with 15 bases between.

The chain has TRBV7-2 and TRBJ1-4, with 7 nucleotides matching TRBD1. Germline V gives CDR1 SGHTA, CDR2 FQGNSA. The junction had 6 bases not matched to a gene; V was cut back by 1 base and J by 7 bases. The CDR3 consists of 15 residues. The CDR3 here is CASSLGQGGGEKLFF. For the CDR3, the DNA is TGTGCCAGCAGCTTAGGACAGGGTGGTGGTGAAAAACTGTTTTTT.

This clone appeared a single time. The chain carries TRBV6-5 and TRBJ2-1, with 8 bases fitting TRBD1. The CDR3 is 15 amino acids. CDR1 and CDR2 from the germline V gene are MNHEY and SVGAGI. V shed 5 bases, J shed 10 bases, and the junction held 13 bases outside the gene matches. The CDR3, as DNA: TGTGCCAGCAGTCGCCAGCAGGGGGCGATAAACGAGCAGTTCTTC. It codes for CASSRQQGAINEQFF.

This clone is deemed medium-sized (0.01 to 0.1%). In DNA, the CDR3 is TGTGCCAGCAGTTTACCCGGGACACTCAGTTCTAAGCAGTTCTTC. Its translation is CASSLPGTLSSKQFF. The chain has TRBV28 and TRBJ2-1; D perhaps matches TRBD1 (6 bases). CDR3 length: 15 residues. Trimming pared 2 bases from V and 11 bases from J, leaving 19 bases between. The V gene's germline CDR1 is MDHEN and CDR2 SYDVKM.

The chain carries TRBV28 and TRBJ1-3, with D hard to call. CDR1 and CDR2 from the germline V gene are MDHEN and SYDVKM. V dropped 6 bases and J dropped 0 bases, with 9 bases sitting between them. The CDR3 loop spans 14 amino acids. CDR3 in DNA: TGTGCCAGCAGGGGCTCTGACTCTGGAAACACCATATATTTT. Protein sequence: CASRGSDSGNTIYF.

The chain combines TRBV6-6 with TRBJ1-1; 8 bases line up with TRBD1. Germline CDR1 and CDR2: MNHNY and SVGAGI (reference sequence). J lost 4 bases, V lost 1 base, and 5 bases had no gene match. This CDR3 comprises 15 residues. CDR3 region: CASSYFDRGGTEAFF. The CDR3 DNA reads as TGTGCCAGCAGTTACTTCGACAGGGGAGGCACTGAAGCTTTCTTT.

The rearrangement links TRBV5-1 to TRBJ2-2; 7 bases are shared with TRBD1. Germline V gene lookup returns CDR1 SGHRS and CDR2 YFSETQ. V trimming: 4 bases; J trimming: 5 bases; junction bases outside the gene matches: 11. The CDR3 contains 16 residues. The CDR3 protein is CASSAPPGQLTGELFF. The DNA for the CDR3 is TGCGCCAGCAGCGCCCCTCCGGGACAGTTAACCGGGGAGCTGTTTTTT.

This chain connects TRBV15 to TRBJ2-1; TRBD1 agrees at 7 bases. V gave up 5 bases and J gave up 6 bases; unmatched junction bases: 19. There are 18 residues in the CDR3. CDR1 is LNHNV and CDR2 is YYDKDF in the germline V gene (reference sequence). The CDR3 coding sequence is TGTGCCACCAGCGATGGGGTTGGTATTATCACAGGGGCCAATGAGCAGTTCTTC. The encoded protein is CATSDGVGIITGANEQFF.

The chain combines TRBV18 with TRBJ2-1; D is uncertain. Germline values: CDR1 KGHSH, CDR2 LQKENI. This CDR3 comprises 15 residues. V was trimmed by 2 bases and J by 2 bases, leaving 10 bases between them. CDR3 in amino acids: CASSPTNPAYNEQFF. The CDR3 DNA follows: TGTGCCAGCTCACCAACTAACCCAGCCTACAATGAGCAGTTCTTC.

In the case of this clone: Its ends do not fully match the called genes, so a read error is possible. The chain recombines TRBV5-1 with TRBJ1-4, with D unresolved. Germline CDR1 reads SGHRS; CDR2 reads YFSETQ. CDR3 length equals 15 residues. CDR3 amino acids: CASSLASPTNEKLFF. The CDR3 coding sequence is TGCGCCAGCAGTTTGGCGTCCCCCACTAATGAAAAACTGTTTTTT.

The chain is built from TRBV5-1 and TRBJ2-3; 13 nucleotides match TRBD2. Trimming took 3 bases from V and 5 from J; bases not matched to a gene: 12. Germline V CDR1 and CDR2: SGHRS, YFSETQ. The CDR3 has 18 residues. In DNA form, the CDR3 reads TGCGCCAGCAGCTCCGGGACTAGCGGGACCCGGCGGGGAGATACGCAGTATTTT. It is translated as CASSSGTSGTRRGDTQYF.

The chain is built from TRBV5-6 and TRBJ2-7, with D tentatively TRBD1 (5 bases). Germline assignment: CDR1 SGHDT and CDR2 YYEEEE. V lost 0 bases, J lost 6 bases, and 10 bases lay in between. The CDR3 is 13 residues long. In DNA, the CDR3 is TGTGCCAGCAGCTTGGGCAGGGCCCTCGAGCAGTACTTC. Translating it yields CASSLGRALEQYF.

V is TRBV9 and J is TRBJ1-3; no firm D call. The CDR3 spans 15 residues. The V gene lost 4 bases and the J gene lost 4 bases, with 15 bases spanning the gap. CDR1 is SGDLS and CDR2 is YYNGEE in the germline V gene. CDR3 DNA sequence: TGTGCCAGCAGCCCTGGACGGAGGAGAGGAAACACCATATATTTT. Translation: CASSPGRRRGNTIYF. The variable domain in full, completed from reference TRBV9 and TRBJ1-3, reads DSGVTQTPKHLITATGQRVTLRCSPRSGDLSVYWYQQSLDQGLQFLIQYYNGEERAKGNILERFSAQQFPDLHSELNLSSLELGDSALYFCASSPGRRRGNTIYFGEGSWLTVV.

V and J are TRBV12-3 or TRBV12-4 and TRBJ2-7; maybe TRBD2 (6 bases). Trimming pared 3 bases from V and 5 bases from J, leaving 11 bases between. The CDR3 has 13 residues. In nucleotides, the CDR3 is TGTGCCAGCAGTTTTGGGGGGTGGGACGAGCAGTACTTC. It is translated as CASSFGGWDEQYF.

The genes are TRBV2 and TRBJ1-3; 7 positions agree with TRBD1. V lost 8 bases and J lost 3; bases outside the gene matches: 10. The CDR3 is made up of 15 amino acids. Looked up from germline, CDR1 is SNHLY and CDR2 is FYNNEI. As DNA, the CDR3 is TGTGCCAGCTCGCCGACAGGGAGGAGTGGAAACACCATATATTTT. It is translated as CASSPTGRSGNTIYF. The full variable domain, in which reference TRBV2 and TRBJ1-3 provide the parts outside the CDR3, is EPEVTQTPSHQVTQMGQEVILRCVPISNHLYFYWYRQILGQKVEFLVSFYNNEISEKSEIFDDQFSVERPDGSNFTLKIRSTKLEDSAMYFCASSPTGRSGNTIYFGEGSWLTVV.

J is TRBJ2-2 and V is TRBV18; D perhaps matches TRBD2 (6 bases). V lost 3 bases, J lost 4 bases, and 18 bases lay in between. Germline V lookup: CDR1 KGHSH, CDR2 LQKENI. The CDR3 runs to 17 residues. CDR3 nucleotide sequence: TGTGCCAGCTCACCGCGGGCAGCCCCGGGAGTCACCGGGGAGCTGTTTTTT. It is translated as CASSPRAAPGVTGELFF.